This TCR beta chain was captured by sequencing in a study of cytomegalovirus exposure and HLA in healthy donors. Overall study results and limits: Solely CMV serostatus was available to characterize immune exposure. Highly shared sequence variants in one cluster were likely a sequencing artifact. Being productive about 87% or about 30% of the time was typical of most TCR beta V segments in an earlier analysis.

Primers: 60 Vbeta forward and 13 Jbeta reverse. TCRdb's table, derived via immunoSEQ multiplex PCR, lists solely in-frame clones and lacks some. The data contain just over 150,000 clones, about 73% of them singletons. Per germline, CDR1 LNHDA and CDR2 SQIVND (reference sequence). Trimming stripped 5 bases from V and 5 bases from J, with 16 bases between. The CDR3 extends over 15 amino acids. Donors were nominally healthy when sampled, though unrecorded immune exposures were likely. About this clone itself: The antigen is not known.

This clonotype was sampled from a woman in her thirties or forties in good health and CMV-seronegative. Source material: PBMCs. The rearrangement links TRBV19 to TRBJ1-5, with D maybe TRBD1 (5 bases). CDR3 nucleotide sequence: TGTGCCAGTAGTTCCTCCTGGGGCAGGTATCAGCCCCAGCATTTT. This translates into CASSSSWGRYQPQHF.